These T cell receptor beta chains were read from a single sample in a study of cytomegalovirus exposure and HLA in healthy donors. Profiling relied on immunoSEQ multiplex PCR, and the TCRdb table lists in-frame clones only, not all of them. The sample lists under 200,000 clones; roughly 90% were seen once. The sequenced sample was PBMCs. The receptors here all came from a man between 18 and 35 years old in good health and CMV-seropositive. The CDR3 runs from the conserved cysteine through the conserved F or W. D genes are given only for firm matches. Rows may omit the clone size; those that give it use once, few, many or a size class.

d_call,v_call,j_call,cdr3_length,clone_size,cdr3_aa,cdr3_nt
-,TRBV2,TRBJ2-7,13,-,CASQATGQTEQYF,TGTGCCAGCCAGGCGACCGGACAGACCGAGCAGTACTTC
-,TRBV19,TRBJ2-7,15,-,CASSIPGSGTYEQYF,TGTGCCAGTAGTATACCCGGGAGTGGTACCTACGAGCAGTACTTC
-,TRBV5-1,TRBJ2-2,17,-,CASSHRPPQATGGELFF,TGCGCCAGCAGCCATCGGCCCCCCCAGGCTACTGGCGGGGAGCTGTTTTTT
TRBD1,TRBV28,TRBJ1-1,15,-,CASNPAGTGNTEAFF,TGTGCCAGCAATCCTGCCGGGACAGGGAACACTGAAGCTTTCTTT
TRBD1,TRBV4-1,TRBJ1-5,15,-,CASSQVGQVFQPQHF,TGCGCCAGCAGCCAAGTGGGACAGGTCTTTCAGCCCCAGCATTTT
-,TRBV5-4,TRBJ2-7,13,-,CASRQTGSYEQYF,TGTGCCAGCAGGCAGACAGGCAGCTACGAGCAGTACTTC
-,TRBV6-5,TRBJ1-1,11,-,CASIEYTEAFF,TGTGCCAGCATCGAGTACACTGAAGCTTTCTTT
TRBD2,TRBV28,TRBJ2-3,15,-,CASSPSVAGLNTQYF,TGTGCCAGCAGCCCCTCGGTAGCGGGATTAAATACGCAGTATTTT
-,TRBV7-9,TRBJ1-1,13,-,CASSLAGQMGAFF,TGTGCCAGCAGCTTAGCAGGACAGATGGGAGCTTTCTTT
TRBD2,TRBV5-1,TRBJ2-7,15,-,CASSPKRGYSYEQYF,TGCGCCAGCAGCCCTAAGCGGGGCTACTCCTACGAGCAGTACTTC
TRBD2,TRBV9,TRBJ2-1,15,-,CASSTSGGLDNEQFF,TGTGCCAGCAGCACTAGCGGGGGGCTAGACAATGAGCAGTTCTTC
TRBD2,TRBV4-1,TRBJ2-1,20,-,CASSHQGLAGSQAPYNEQFF,TGCGCCAGCAGCCACCAGGGACTAGCGGGGAGTCAAGCCCCCTACAATGAGCAGTTCTTC
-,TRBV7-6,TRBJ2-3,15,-,CASSSFGGETDTQYF,TGTGCCAGCAGCTCCTTTGGTGGTGAGACAGATACGCAGTATTTT
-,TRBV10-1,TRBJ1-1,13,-,CASSNILNTEAFF,TGCGCCAGCTCGAACATCTTGAACACTGAAGCTTTCTTT
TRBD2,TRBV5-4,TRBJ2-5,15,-,CASSYRTSGSKTQYF,TGTGCCAGCAGTTATCGGACTAGCGGGAGTAAGACCCAGTACTTC
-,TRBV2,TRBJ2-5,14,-,CASSRGRMDETQYF,TGTGCCAGCAGTAGGGGAAGGATGGACGAGACCCAGTACTTC
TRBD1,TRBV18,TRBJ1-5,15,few,CASSPRTGSNQPQHF,TGTGCCAGCTCACCACGGACAGGGAGCAATCAGCCCCAGCATTTT
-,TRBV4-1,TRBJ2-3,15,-,CASSQDPGGTDTQYF,TGCGCCAGCAGCCAAGATCCAGGAGGAACAGATACGCAGTATTTT
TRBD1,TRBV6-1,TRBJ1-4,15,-,CASTIQGGPYEKLFF,TGTGCCAGCACCATACAGGGGGGGCCTTATGAAAAACTGTTTTTT
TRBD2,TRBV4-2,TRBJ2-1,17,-,CASSQDRAGGPHNEQFF,TGTGCCAGCAGCCAAGATAGGGCGGGAGGCCCTCACAATGAGCAGTTCTTC
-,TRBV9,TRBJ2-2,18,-,CASSVGALAAANTGELFF,TGTGCCAGCAGCGTAGGGGCGTTGGCAGCCGCGAACACCGGGGAGCTGTTTTTT
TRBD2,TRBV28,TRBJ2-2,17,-,CASSPGLEATRAGELFF,TGTGCCAGCAGCCCGGGACTAGAGGCAACGAGGGCCGGGGAGCTGTTTTTT
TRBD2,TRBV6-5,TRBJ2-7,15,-,CASSYDALAGYEQYF,TGTGCCAGCAGTTACGACGCTCTAGCGGGCTACGAGCAGTACTTC
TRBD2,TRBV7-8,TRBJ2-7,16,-,CASSFSSVRTSYEQYF,TGTGCCAGCAGCTTTAGTTCAGTAAGGACTAGTTACGAGCAGTACTTC
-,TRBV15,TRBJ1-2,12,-,CATSGTGSGYTF,TGTGCCACCAGCGGAACAGGGTCAGGCTACACCTTC
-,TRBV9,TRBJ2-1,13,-,CASSADTSYQQFF,TGTGCCAGCAGTGCAGACACCTCTTATCAGCAGTTCTTC
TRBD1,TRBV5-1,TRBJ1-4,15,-,CASSSTGATNEKLFF,TGCGCCAGCAGCTCCACAGGGGCAACTAATGAAAAACTGTTTTTT
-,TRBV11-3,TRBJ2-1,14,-,CASSLGAGYNEQFF,TGTGCCAGCAGCTTAGGGGCGGGCTACAATGAGCAGTTCTTC
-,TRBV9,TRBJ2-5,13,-,CASSVTMQETQYF,TGTGCCAGCAGCGTGACTATGCAAGAGACCCAGTACTTC
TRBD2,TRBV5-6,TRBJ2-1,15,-,CASSPASGTYNEQFF,TGTGCCAGCAGCCCGGCTAGCGGGACATACAATGAGCAGTTCTTC
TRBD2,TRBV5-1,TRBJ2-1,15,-,CASSSGLAGGHEQFF,TGCGCCAGCAGCTCCGGACTAGCGGGAGGCCATGAGCAGTTCTTC
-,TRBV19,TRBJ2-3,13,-,CASSIGHRDTQYF,TGTGCCAGTAGTATAGGGCACAGGGATACGCAGTATTTT
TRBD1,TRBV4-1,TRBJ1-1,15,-,CASSQPRTGDTEAFF,TGCGCCAGCAGCCAACCCAGGACAGGCGACACTGAAGCTTTCTTT
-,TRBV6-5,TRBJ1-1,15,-,CASSYSRGGNTEAFF,TGTGCCAGCAGTTACTCGAGGGGGGGGAACACTGAAGCTTTCTTT
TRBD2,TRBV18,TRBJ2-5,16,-,CASSPVPGTRRETQYF,TGTGCCAGCTCACCAGTTCCCGGGACTAGGAGAGAGACCCAGTACTTC
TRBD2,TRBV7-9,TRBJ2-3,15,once,CASSLSSGTTDTQYF,TGTGCCAGCAGCTTATCTAGCGGGACCACAGATACGCAGTATTTT
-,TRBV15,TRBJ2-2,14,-,CATSRVPPAGELFF,TGTGCCACCAGCAGAGTTCCCCCCGCCGGGGAGCTGTTTTTT
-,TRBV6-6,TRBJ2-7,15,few,CASSYSAGRTYEQYF,TGTGCCAGCAGTTACTCTGCAGGCCGAACCTACGAGCAGTACTTC
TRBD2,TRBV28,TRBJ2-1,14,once,CASSGTSGNNEQFF,TGTGCCAGCAGCGGGACTAGCGGAAACAATGAGCAGTTCTTC
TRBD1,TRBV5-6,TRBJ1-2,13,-,CASSFLGGDGYTF,TGTGCCAGCAGCTTCCTAGGGGGCGATGGCTACACCTTC
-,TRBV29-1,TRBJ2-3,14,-,CSVGPMSGTDTQYF,TGCAGCGTTGGACCCATGAGCGGCACAGATACGCAGTATTTT
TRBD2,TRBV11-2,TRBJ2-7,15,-,CASSDLAGVMFEQYF,TGTGCCAGCAGCGACCTAGCGGGAGTAATGTTCGAGCAGTACTTC
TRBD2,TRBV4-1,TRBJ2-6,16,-,CASSMGGVSGANVLTF,TGCGCCAGCAGCATGGGGGGGGTCTCTGGGGCCAACGTCCTGACTTTC
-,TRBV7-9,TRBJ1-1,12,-,CASSSRRARAFF,TGTGCCAGCAGCTCCCGGCGGGCAAGAGCTTTCTTT
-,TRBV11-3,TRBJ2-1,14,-,CASSLGYSLNEQFF,TGTGCCAGCAGCTTAGGCTACAGCCTCAATGAGCAGTTCTTC
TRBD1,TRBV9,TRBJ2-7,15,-,CASSPAGTGTYEQYF,TGTGCCAGCAGCCCAGCCGGGACAGGGACCTACGAGCAGTACTTC
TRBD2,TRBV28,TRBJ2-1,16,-,CASSSPTSGVYNEQFF,TGTGCCAGCAGTTCCCCGACTAGCGGGGTTTACAATGAGCAGTTCTTC
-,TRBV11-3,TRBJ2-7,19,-,CASSFLQGRPFLLHDEQYF,TGTGCCAGCAGCTTCCTCCAGGGCAGGCCGTTCCTACTTCACGACGAGCAGTACTTC
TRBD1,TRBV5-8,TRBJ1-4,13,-,CASSHTGEEKLFF,TGTGCCAGCAGTCATACAGGGGAGGAAAAACTGTTTTTT
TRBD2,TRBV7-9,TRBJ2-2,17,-,CASSLDVAGVQTGELFF,TGTGCCAGCAGCTTAGATGTAGCGGGAGTACAGACCGGGGAGCTGTTTTTT
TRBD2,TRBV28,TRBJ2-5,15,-,CASSLSGRATETQYF,TGTGCCAGCAGTTTAAGCGGGAGGGCGACGGAGACCCAGTACTTC
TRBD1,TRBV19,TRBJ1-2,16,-,CASSNRPGQGIYGYTF,TGTGCCAGTAGTAATCGACCGGGACAGGGCATCTATGGCTACACCTTC
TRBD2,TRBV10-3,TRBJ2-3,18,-,CAISESLTSGSGGDTQYF,TGTGCCATCAGTGAGTCGTTAACTAGCGGGAGTGGGGGAGATACGCAGTATTTT
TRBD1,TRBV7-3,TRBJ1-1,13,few,CASSPPGTDEAFF,TGTGCCAGCAGCCCACCAGGGACAGATGAAGCTTTCTTT
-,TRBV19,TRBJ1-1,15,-,CASSISRAIGTEAFF,TGTGCCAGTAGTATATCCAGGGCGATTGGCACTGAAGCTTTCTTT